These 31 T cell receptor beta chains originate from one sample sequenced in a study of blood T cell repertoires in COVID-19. Measured with immunoSEQ multiplex PCR; TCRdb has only the in-frame clones, and not every one. The sample gives 150,000 to 200,000 clones, roughly nine tenths of which show up once; 1% to 1.5% is in the top ten. The specimen was PBMCs or T cells enriched from blood (not recorded which). The receptors derive from a human donor with acute COVID-19. The donor label of this sample is uncertain.

This clone has just one count. The rearrangement joins TRBV7-9 to TRBJ1-2, with 8 nucleotides matching TRBD1. This CDR3 contains 17 residues. The germline CDR1 and CDR2 sequences are SEHNR and FQNEAQ (reference sequence). V lost 7 bases, J lost 4 bases, and 17 bases stayed unmatched. CDR3 bases: TGTGCCAGCACCGGTTGGACAGGGAACTCAAGGGGCTATGGCTACACCTTC. This translates into CASTGWTGNSRGYGYTF.

The CDR3 nucleotides read TGTGCCAGCAGCCCGTCTGCGGATACGCAGTATTTT. This codes for CASSPSADTQYF. The J gene is TRBJ2-3, the V gene TRBV11-2; D gene uncertain. V was trimmed by 5 bases and J by 6 bases, leaving 9 bases between them. Per germline, CDR1 SGHAT and CDR2 FQNNGV. The CDR3 is 12 residues long.

In the case of this clone: Other nucleotide sequences in the sample specify the same CDR3. CDR3: CASSQERAGTDTQYF. In nucleotides, the CDR3 is TGTGCCAGCAGCCAAGAGCGAGCGGGGACAGATACGCAGTATTTT. This chain connects TRBV4-2 to TRBJ2-3, with 7 bases that match TRBD2. The CDR3 runs to 15 residues. After removal of 0 bases from V and 3 bases from J, the junction contained 3 bases not matched to a gene. Germline CDR1 LGHNA, CDR2 YNFKEQ.

The chain carries TRBV4-1 and TRBJ2-5; maybe TRBD2 (5 bases). V was clipped by 2 bases and J by 7 bases, with 14 bases between them. The V gene's germline CDR1 is MGHRA and CDR2 YSYEKL. The CDR3 length is 14 residues. The DNA for the CDR3 is TGCGCCAGCAGCCAACGGCCGGCGGGCGCGACCCAGTACTTC. Protein: CASSQRPAGATQYF.

The chain is built from TRBV9 and TRBJ2-5, with TRBD1 identical over 7 bases. CDR1 is SGDLS, CDR2 YYNGEE, per germline. The CDR3 consists of 15 residues. Germline trimming cut 4 bases from V and 2 bases from J; bases unmatched to any gene: 8. This CDR3 reads CASSPQGQPQETQYF. The CDR3 DNA reads TGTGCCAGCAGCCCCCAGGGACAGCCTCAAGAGACCCAGTACTTC.

Of note for this clone: Other DNA variants within this sample encode the same CDR3. The chain employs TRBV7-9 and TRBJ2-7; TRBD1 might be the D (6 bases). This CDR3 comprises 14 residues. V was pared by 5 bases and J by 0 bases, with 11 bases between. Germline V gene data show CDR1 as SEHNR and CDR2 as FQNEAQ (reference sequence). CDR3 residues: CASSQDRTSYEQYF. In nucleotides, the CDR3 is TGTGCCAGCAGCCAAGACAGGACCTCCTACGAGCAGTACTTC. Drawing the rest from reference TRBV7-9 and TRBJ2-7, the complete variable domain is DTGVSQNPRHKITKRGQNVTFRCDPISEHNRLYWYRQTLGQGPEFLTYFQNEAQLEKSRLLSDRFSAERPKGSFSTLEIQRTEQGDSAMYLCASSQDRTSYEQYFGPGTRLTVT.

The chain recombines TRBV6-5 with TRBJ1-5, with D possibly being TRBD1 (5 bases). CDR1 is MNHEY, CDR2 SVGAGI, per germline. CDR3 size: 15 residues. V was cut by 5 bases and J by 4 bases, with 15 bases left in between. CDR3 DNA: TGTGCCAGCAGTCACCGCGGGGGGGGGAATCAGCCCCAGCATTTT. Translating gives CASSHRGGGNQPQHF.

The rearrangement uses TRBV10-3 and TRBJ2-5; 8 positions match TRBD1. This CDR3 has 14 residues. V was pared by 3 bases and J by 7 bases, with 7 bases of the junction left unmatched. CDR1 is ENHRY, CDR2 SYGVKD, per germline. The CDR3, as DNA: TGTGCCATCAGTGAACTGGACAGGGACGGGACCCAGTACTTC. Protein product: CAISELDRDGTQYF.

The chain joins TRBV3-1 (or the pseudogene TRBV3-2) to TRBJ1-1, with 8 bases matching TRBD1. The length of the CDR3 is 14 residues. Looked up from germline, CDR1 is LGHDT and CDR2 is YNNKEL (reference sequence). The V segment lost 3 bases and the J segment 4 bases; nucleotides outside the gene matches: 4. In nucleotides, the CDR3 is TGTGCCAGCAGCCACGGGGACAGGCTCACTGAAGCTTTCTTT. Protein product: CASSHGDRLTEAFF.

The rearrangement uses TRBV3-1 (or the pseudogene TRBV3-2) and TRBJ1-2; D is possibly TRBD1 (6 bases). Germline-derived CDR1 and CDR2 are LGHDT and YNNKEL (reference sequence). V was trimmed by 1 base and J by 6 bases, leaving 12 bases between them. The CDR3 spans 14 residues. The CDR3 nucleotides are TGTGCCAGCAGCCAAGTGAACAGGGATGATGGCTACACCTTC. Its protein is CASSQVNRDDGYTF.

This clone has a single count. The CDR3 spells CASSIKQGLGYGYTF. Here the CDR3 DNA reads TGTGCCAGTAGTATTAAGCAGGGTCTTGGCTATGGCTACACCTTC. The rearrangement links TRBV19 to TRBJ1-2; D is possibly TRBD1 (5 bases). There are 15 residues in the CDR3. Trimming took off 3 bases at V and 4 bases at J, with 15 bases between the two ends. From germline, CDR1 is LNHDA and CDR2 SQIVND (reference sequence). The whole variable domain, remainder taken from reference TRBV19 and TRBJ1-2, is DGGITQSPKYLFRKEGQNVTLSCEQNLNHDAMYWYRQDPGQGLRLIYYSQIVNDFQKGDIAEGYSVSREKKESFPLTVTSAQKNPTAFYLCASSIKQGLGYGYTFGSGTRLTVV.

This clone turned up a few times. This chain links TRBV5-6 with TRBJ2-1; D gene uncertain. Germline assignment: CDR1 SGHDT and CDR2 YYEEEE. The CDR3 length is 13 residues. V lost 1 base and J lost 6, with 8 bases in between. The CDR3 spells CASSLNSANEQFF. CDR3 DNA sequence: TGTGCCAGCAGCTTGAACAGTGCCAATGAGCAGTTCTTC. The complete variable domain, with remaining parts taken from reference TRBV5-6 and TRBJ2-1, reads DAGVTQSPTHLIKTRGQQVTLRCSPKSGHDTVSWYQQALGQGPQFIFQYYEEEERQRGNFPDRFSGHQFPNYSSELNVNALLLGDSALYLCASSLNSANEQFFGPGTRLTVL.

This clone turned up a few times. V usage is TRBV11-2 and J usage is TRBJ2-7; D is possibly TRBD2 (6 bases). CDR3 length: 14 amino acids. Per germline, CDR1 SGHAT and CDR2 FQNNGV. The germline V and J ends were trimmed by 1 base and 5 bases, with 12 bases remaining between them. In nucleotides, the CDR3 is TGTGCCAGCAGCTTAGGGCCAGGGAGGAACGAGCAGTACTTC. Protein sequence: CASSLGPGRNEQYF.

V and J are TRBV6-5 and TRBJ2-7; 9 bases agree with TRBD1. Germline CDR1 and CDR2: MNHEY and SVGAGI. CDR3 length: 12 amino acids. With V trimmed by 6 bases and J by 7 bases, 4 bases remained unmatched. CDR3 protein: CASSVTGGEQYF. The CDR3 DNA reads as TGTGCCAGCAGCGTGACAGGGGGGGAGCAGTACTTC.

This chain connects TRBV11-2 to TRBJ2-7; 12 bases map to TRBD2. Germline V lookup: CDR1 SGHAT, CDR2 FQNNGV. After removal of 5 bases from V and 5 bases from J, the junction contained 4 bases not matched to a gene. The CDR3 loop spans 14 amino acids. CDR3 coding DNA: TGTGCCAGCAGCGGACTAGCGGGGATGAACGAGCAGTACTTC. Encoded protein: CASSGLAGMNEQYF.

The V gene is TRBV3-1 (or the pseudogene TRBV3-2), the J gene TRBJ1-5; possibly TRBD1 for D (5 bases). V was pared by 1 base and J by 4 bases, with 8 bases between. The CDR3 is 14 residues long. Germline loops: CDR1 LGHDT, CDR2 YNNKEL (reference sequence). Written as DNA, the CDR3 is TGTGCCAGCAGCCAAGGTTCAGGGAATCAGCCCCAGCATTTT. Translation gives CASSQGSGNQPQHF.

This rearrangement joins TRBV14 to TRBJ1-1; the D is unclear. Germline CDR1 and CDR2: SGHDN and FVKESK. The CDR3 covers 11 residues. Trimming cost V 2 bases and J 11 bases, with 9 bases left between them. The chain's CDR3 is CASSQLNQAFF. The CDR3 DNA reads TGTGCCAGCAGCCAACTTAATCAGGCTTTCTTT.

The rearrangement links TRBV10-3 to TRBJ2-7; 9 nucleotides agree with TRBD1. CDR1 and CDR2 (germline): ENHRY, SYGVKD. The junction had 5 bases not matched to a gene; V was cut back by 6 bases and J by 5 bases. This CDR3 is built from 13 residues. CDR3 residues: CAIRKTGGDEQYF. For the CDR3, the DNA is TGTGCCATCAGGAAGACAGGGGGGGACGAGCAGTACTTC.

In DNA form, the CDR3 reads TGTGCCAGTAGTCCCCGCGGTCGGGCTGGAAACACCATATATTTT. Amino acids: CASSPRGRAGNTIYF. This sequence joins TRBV19 and TRBJ1-3; no firm D call. The germline V and J ends were trimmed by 5 bases and 2 bases, with 13 bases remaining between them. The germline CDR1 and CDR2 sequences are LNHDA and SQIVND (reference sequence). The CDR3 has 15 amino acids.

The V and J genes are TRBV18 and TRBJ1-1; TRBD1 matches at 8 bases. This CDR3 is built from 15 residues. The V segment lost 5 bases and the J segment 2 bases; nucleotides outside the gene matches: 7. Looked up from germline, CDR1 is KGHSH and CDR2 is LQKENI. Here the CDR3 reads CASSTDRGLNTEAFF. CDR3 in DNA: TGTGCCAGCTCAACAGACAGGGGACTAAACACTGAAGCTTTCTTT.

This clone has only a few counts. The J gene is TRBJ1-4, the V gene TRBV2; 7 bases fit TRBD1. The V gene end was trimmed by 5 bases and the J gene end by 2 bases; junction bases not matched to a gene: 5. The germline CDR1 and CDR2 sequences are SNHLY and FYNNEI. CDR3 length: 15 residues. CDR3 sequence (DNA): TGTGCCAGCAGTTTGGCGACAGGGACTAATGAAAAACTGTTTTTT. It encodes CASSLATGTNEKLFF.

CDR3 in amino acids: CASSDTSGLYEQYF. The CDR3 DNA reads as TGTGCCAGCAGTGACACTAGCGGTCTCTACGAGCAGTACTTC. The rearrangement uses TRBV6-4 and TRBJ2-7, with 8 bases lining up with TRBD2. This CDR3 contains 14 residues. Germline lookup yields CDR1 MRHNA and CDR2 SNTAGT. J gave up 3 bases and V 2 bases, and 3 bases lay outside the gene matches.

This chain links TRBV19 with TRBJ1-2; 10 nucleotides match TRBD1. The CDR3 length is 16 residues. The germline V gene has CDR1 LNHDA and CDR2 SQIVND (reference sequence). The trim removed 5 bases at V and 2 bases at J, leaving 8 bases unmatched. The CDR3 DNA follows: TGTGCCAGTAGTTTGTCGGCGGGACAGGGGAACTATGGCTACACCTTC. Translating it yields CASSLSAGQGNYGYTF.

This clone was seen once. V and J are TRBV12-3 or TRBV12-4 and TRBJ2-5; D might be TRBD2 (6 bases). The CDR3 consists of 13 residues. V was trimmed by 5 bases and J by 5 bases, leaving 12 bases between them. Here the CDR3 DNA reads TGTGCCAGCAGTCCCGGAGGGGAGGAGACCCAGTACTTC. It yields the protein CASSPGGEETQYF.

J is TRBJ1-1 and V is TRBV7-2, with D tentatively TRBD1 (5 bases). This CDR3 is built from 16 residues. Trimming left V 5 bases short and J 0 bases short, with 16 bases between. CDR1 and CDR2 (germline): SGHTA, FQGNSA. CDR3 protein: CASSPVTVPLNTEAFF. CDR3 nucleotide sequence: TGTGCCAGCAGCCCTGTGACAGTTCCGTTGAACACTGAAGCTTTCTTT.

The V and J genes are TRBV28 and TRBJ1-5, with 10 bases that match TRBD1. The junction had 8 bases not matched to a gene; V was cut back by 3 bases and J by 0 bases. In germline, CDR1 is MDHEN, CDR2 SYDVKM. The CDR3 is made up of 18 amino acids. DNA of the CDR3: TGTGCCAGCAGTTTGACCGGGACAGGGGTGGGTAGCAATCAGCCCCAGCATTTT. Translated, it gives CASSLTGTGVGSNQPQHF.

The V and J genes are TRBV7-2 and TRBJ1-4, with TRBD1 as a possible D gene (6 bases). The CDR3 has 16 amino acids. The germline V and J ends were trimmed by 0 bases and 7 bases, with 15 bases remaining between them. Germline V gene sequence: CDR1 SGHTA, CDR2 FQGNSA. CDR3 sequence reads: CASSLAWGGGGEKLFF. CDR3 sequence (DNA): TGTGCCAGCAGCTTAGCGTGGGGAGGGGGAGGTGAAAAACTGTTTTTT.

The chain recombines TRBV19 with TRBJ2-1; 12 bases match TRBD1. V shed 9 bases, J shed 7 bases, and the junction held 10 bases outside the gene matches. Per germline, CDR1 LNHDA and CDR2 SQIVND (reference sequence). This CDR3 region has 15 residues. This chain's CDR3 is CASEGQGAGINEQFF. CDR3 DNA: TGTGCCAGCGAGGGACAGGGGGCTGGGATTAATGAGCAGTTCTTC.

The CDR3 region has the DNA TGTGCCAGCAGCTTTAGGGCTGGGGATGGATCAAGGGGCACTGAAGCTTTCTTT. Translation gives CASSFRAGDGSRGTEAFF. The gene calls are TRBV5-6 and TRBJ1-1; D is perhaps TRBD1 (5 bases). V gave up 2 bases and J gave up 4 bases, with 24 bases separating them. From germline, CDR1 is SGHDT and CDR2 YYEEEE. The CDR3 is 18 residues long. The variable domain in full, completed from reference TRBV5-6 and TRBJ1-1, reads DAGVTQSPTHLIKTRGQQVTLRCSPKSGHDTVSWYQQALGQGPQFIFQYYEEEERQRGNFPDRFSGHQFPNYSSELNVNALLLGDSALYLCASSFRAGDGSRGTEAFFGQGTRLTVV.

This clone was recorded only once. V is TRBV2 and J is TRBJ1-5; no clear D gene. CDR3 length: 14 amino acids. The V gene's germline CDR1 is SNHLY and CDR2 FYNNEI. V was shortened by 4 bases and J by 1 base, with 8 bases between the two germline ends. The CDR3 sequence is CASSVRGSNQPQHF. The CDR3 DNA reads as TGTGCCAGCAGTGTTCGAGGGAGCAATCAGCCCCAGCATTTT.

V gene TRBV7-9 combines with J gene TRBJ1-4; 11 bases align to TRBD1. The CDR3 runs to 15 residues. Looked up from germline, CDR1 is SEHNR and CDR2 is FQNEAQ (reference sequence). V lost 5 bases, J lost 8 bases, and 7 bases stayed unmatched. CDR3 residues: CASSLEGTGGEKLFF. The CDR3 coding sequence is TGTGCCAGCAGCCTGGAGGGGACAGGGGGAGAAAAACTGTTTTTT.